This T cell receptor beta chain was sequenced for a study of blood T cell repertoires in COVID-19. Study overall: Sites across the United States, Italy and Spain contributed samples from acute and convalescent COVID-19.

Enrolment of Seattle patients took place during active infection, and they were followed longitudinally. Original analysis: Nucleated cell counts were estimated from reference gene primer amplification. Only in-frame clones appear in the TCRdb table, and some are missing; sequencing was by immunoSEQ multiplex PCR. V, J and clone size are those of that table, while D and trimming were read from the DNA. This sample has hundreds of thousands of clones; about 88% occur once, and the top ten carry about 12%. The trim removed 0 bases at V and 5 bases at J, leaving 9 bases unmatched. This CDR3 spans 17 amino acids. CDR1 is SGHRS, CDR2 YFSETQ, per germline.

The V call is TRBV5-1, the J call TRBJ1-1; 11 nucleotides align to TRBD1. Sequencing was carried out using peripheral blood. The clonotype was recovered from a woman aged 70-85 years with COVID-19, enrolled during active disease. CDR3 sequence (DNA): TGCGCCAGCAGCTTGGCGGGACAGGGGGGCTGGTGGACTGAAGCTTTCTTT. It encodes CASSLAGQGGWWTEAFF.